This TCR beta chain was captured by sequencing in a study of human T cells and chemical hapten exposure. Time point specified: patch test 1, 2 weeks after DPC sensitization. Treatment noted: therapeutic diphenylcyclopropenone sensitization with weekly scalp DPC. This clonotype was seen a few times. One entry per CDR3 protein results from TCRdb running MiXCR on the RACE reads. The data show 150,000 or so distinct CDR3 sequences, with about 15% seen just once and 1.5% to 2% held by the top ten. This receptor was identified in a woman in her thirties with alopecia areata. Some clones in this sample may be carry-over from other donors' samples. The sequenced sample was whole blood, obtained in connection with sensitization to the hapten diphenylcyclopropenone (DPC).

This CDR3 is CASSIGDSSNEKLFF. DNA of the CDR3: TGTGCCAGTAGTATAGGGGACAGCTCCAATGAAAAACTGTTTTTT. This chain connects TRBV19 to TRBJ1-4; 7 bases align to TRBD1. Trimming at V came to 1 base and at J to 5 bases, leaving 4 bases not matched to a gene. The CDR3 sequence is 15 residues long. Germline V CDR1 and CDR2: LNHDA, SQIVND (reference sequence).